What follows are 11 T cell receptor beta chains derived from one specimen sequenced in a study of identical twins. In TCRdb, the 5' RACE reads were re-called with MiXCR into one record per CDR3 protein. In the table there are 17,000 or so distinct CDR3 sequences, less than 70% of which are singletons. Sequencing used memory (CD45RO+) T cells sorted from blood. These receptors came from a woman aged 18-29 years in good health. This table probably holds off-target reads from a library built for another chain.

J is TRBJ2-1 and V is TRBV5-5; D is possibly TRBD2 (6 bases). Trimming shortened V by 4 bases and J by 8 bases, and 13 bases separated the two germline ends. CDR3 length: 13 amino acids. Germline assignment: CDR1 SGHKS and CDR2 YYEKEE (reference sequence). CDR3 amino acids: CASSPGLPHEQFF. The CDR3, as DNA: TGTGCCAGCAGCCCGGGACTGCCCCATGAGCAGTTCTTC.

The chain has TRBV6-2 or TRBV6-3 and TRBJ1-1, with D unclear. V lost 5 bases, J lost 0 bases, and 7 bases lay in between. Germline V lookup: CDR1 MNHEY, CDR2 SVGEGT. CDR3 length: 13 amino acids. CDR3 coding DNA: TGTGCCAGCAGTGCCTCATTGAACACTGAAGCTTTCTTT. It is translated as CASSASLNTEAFF.

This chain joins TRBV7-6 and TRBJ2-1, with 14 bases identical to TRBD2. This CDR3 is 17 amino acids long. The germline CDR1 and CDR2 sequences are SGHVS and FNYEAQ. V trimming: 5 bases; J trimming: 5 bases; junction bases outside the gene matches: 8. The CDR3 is CASSIRLAGGPDNEQFF. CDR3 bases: TGTGCCAGCAGCATCCGACTAGCGGGAGGGCCGGACAATGAGCAGTTCTTC.

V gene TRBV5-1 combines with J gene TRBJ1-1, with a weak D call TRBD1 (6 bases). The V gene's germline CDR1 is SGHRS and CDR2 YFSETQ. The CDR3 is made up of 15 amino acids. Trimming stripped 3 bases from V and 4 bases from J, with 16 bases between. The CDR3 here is CASSWSPGEGTEAFF. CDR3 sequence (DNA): TGCGCCAGCAGCTGGTCGCCAGGGGAGGGCACTGAAGCTTTCTTT.

Here the CDR3 reads CASSFSTEQFF. For the CDR3, the DNA is TGTGCCAGCAGCTTCTCCACTGAGCAGTTCTTC. The chain joins TRBV7-2 to TRBJ2-1; D ambiguous. V was trimmed by 3 bases and J by 9 bases, leaving 6 bases between them. This CDR3 has 11 amino acids. The germline V gene encodes CDR1 SGHTA and CDR2 FQGNSA.

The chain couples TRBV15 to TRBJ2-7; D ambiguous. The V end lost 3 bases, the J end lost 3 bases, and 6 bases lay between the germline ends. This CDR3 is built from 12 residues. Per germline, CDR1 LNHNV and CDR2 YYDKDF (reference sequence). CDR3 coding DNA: TGTGCCACCAGCAGGGACCTCTACGAGCAGTACTTC. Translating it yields CATSRDLYEQYF.

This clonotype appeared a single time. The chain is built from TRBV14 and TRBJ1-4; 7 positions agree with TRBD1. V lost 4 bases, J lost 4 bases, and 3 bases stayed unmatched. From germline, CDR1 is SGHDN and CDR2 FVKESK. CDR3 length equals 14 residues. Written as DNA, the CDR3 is TGTGCCAGCAGCCGGGACAGTTATAATGAAAAACTGTTTTTT. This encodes CASSRDSYNEKLFF.

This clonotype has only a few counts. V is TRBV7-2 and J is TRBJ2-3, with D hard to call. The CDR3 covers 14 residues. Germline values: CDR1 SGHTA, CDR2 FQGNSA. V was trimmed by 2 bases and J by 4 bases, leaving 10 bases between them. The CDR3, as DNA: TGTGCCAGCAGCTTAAATATGGGCGCAGATACGCAGTATTTT. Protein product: CASSLNMGADTQYF. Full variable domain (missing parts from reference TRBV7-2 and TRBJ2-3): GAGVSQSPSNKVTEKGKDVELRCDPISGHTALYWYRQSLGQGLEFLIYFQGNSAPDKSGLPSDRFSAERTGGSVSTLTIQRTQQEDSAVYLCASSLNMGADTQYFGPGTRLTVL.

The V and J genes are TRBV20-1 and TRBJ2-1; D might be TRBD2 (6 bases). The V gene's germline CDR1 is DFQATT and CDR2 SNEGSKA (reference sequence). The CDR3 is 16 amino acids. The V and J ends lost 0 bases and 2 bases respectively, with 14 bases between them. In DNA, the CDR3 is TGCAGTGCTAGAGATCTGCGGGCGGGACCCTACAATGAGCAGTTCTTC. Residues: CSARDLRAGPYNEQFF.

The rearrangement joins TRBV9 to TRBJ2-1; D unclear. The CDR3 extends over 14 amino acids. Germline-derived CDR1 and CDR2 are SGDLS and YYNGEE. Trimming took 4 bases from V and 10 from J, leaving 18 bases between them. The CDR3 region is CASSPRHPYEEQFF. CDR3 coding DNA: TGTGCCAGCAGCCCCCGACACCCGTACGAGGAGCAGTTCTTC. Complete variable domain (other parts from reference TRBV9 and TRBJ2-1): DSGVTQTPKHLITATGQRVTLRCSPRSGDLSVYWYQQSLDQGLQFLIQYYNGEERAKGNILERFSAQQFPDLHSELNLSSLELGDSALYFCASSPRHPYEEQFFGPGTRLTVL.

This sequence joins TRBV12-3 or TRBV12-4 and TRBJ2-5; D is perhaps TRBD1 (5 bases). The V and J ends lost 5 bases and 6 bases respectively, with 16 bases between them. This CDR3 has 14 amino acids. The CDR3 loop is CASSPIRQGKTQYF. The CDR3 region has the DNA TGTGCCAGCAGTCCGATCCGGCAGGGAAAGACCCAGTACTTC.